This T cell receptor (beta chain) was documented in a study of T-cell memory formation after mild COVID-19. Study-wide background: TCR clusters showed largely donor specificity.

Points on this clonotype: Its antigen is currently unknown.

A 5'RACE reaction primed in the constant segment made cDNA libraries of TCR alpha and TCR beta, and these carried sample barcodes and UMIs. One entry per CDR3 protein, called by TCRdb with MiXCR from the 5' RACE reads. The sample yields about 290,000 distinct CDR3 sequences, approximately 15% seen once. Deletions cut 3 bases from V and 6 bases from J, with 5 bases between. CDR1 and CDR2 from the germline V gene are SGHTA and FQGNSA. This CDR3 region has 12 residues. Whole-study findings and limits: For contracting clones, CD4+ ones sat mainly in CM and EM, CD8+ in EMRA.

This clonotype originated in a man between 18 and 29 years old who had mild COVID-19 (a few samples of this study predate the infection). Cell type and time point are not known. The rearrangement links TRBV7-2 to TRBJ2-2; D is unclear. Sequencing was done on a sample of PBMCs or a T cell subset sorted from them (not recorded which). CDR3 DNA sequence: TGTGCCAGCAGCTTTTCCCCCGGGGAGCTGTTTTTT. Translating it yields CASSFSPGELFF. The variable domain in full, completed from reference TRBV7-2 and TRBJ2-2, reads GAGVSQSPSNKVTEKGKDVELRCDPISGHTALYWYRQSLGQGLEFLIYFQGNSAPDKSGLPSDRFSAERTGGSVSTLTIQRTQQEDSAVYLCASSFSPGELFFGEGSRLTVL.